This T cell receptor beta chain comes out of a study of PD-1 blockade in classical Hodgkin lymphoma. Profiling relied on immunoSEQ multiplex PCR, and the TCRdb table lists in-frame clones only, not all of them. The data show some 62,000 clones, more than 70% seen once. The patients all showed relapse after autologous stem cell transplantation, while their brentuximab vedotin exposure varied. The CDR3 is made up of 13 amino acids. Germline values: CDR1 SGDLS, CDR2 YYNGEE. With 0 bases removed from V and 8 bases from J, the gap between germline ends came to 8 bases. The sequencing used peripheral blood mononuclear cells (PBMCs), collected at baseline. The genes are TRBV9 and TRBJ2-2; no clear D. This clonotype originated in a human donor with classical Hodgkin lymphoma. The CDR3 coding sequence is TGTGCCAGCAGCGTAGGTTTGGGTGGGGAGCTGTTTTTT. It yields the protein CASSVGLGGELFF.